This TCR beta chain was retrieved from a study of blood T cell repertoires in COVID-19. In the original analysis: Amplified reference gene primers provided the basis for estimating nucleated cell counts. Assay: immunoSEQ multiplex PCR; the TCRdb copy retains only in-frame clones and omits some. That table supplies the V and J calls and clone size; D and trimming were determined from the DNA. The profile shows 200,000 to 250,000 clones, around 90% of them singletons. The CDR3 contains 20 residues. Germline V CDR1 and CDR2: LGHNA, YNFKEQ. Trimming cost V 4 bases and J 0 bases, with 26 bases left between them.

Sequenced material: peripheral blood. This TCR was recovered from a man aged 30 to 45 with COVID-19, enrolled during active disease. The J gene is TRBJ2-3, the V gene TRBV4-2; TRBD2 is a possible D gene (6 bases). The CDR3 DNA sequence: TGTGCCAGCAGCCGCCCCCGGGTAGCGGATATCCAAACTAGCACAGATACGCAGTATTTT. Amino acid sequence: CASSRPRVADIQTSTDTQYF.